This T cell receptor (beta chain) derives from a study of cytomegalovirus exposure and HLA in healthy donors. CDR3 length: 15 residues. The V segment lost 5 bases and the J segment 4 bases; nucleotides outside the gene matches: 7. The germline CDR1 and CDR2 sequences are SGHNT and YENEEA. Study-wide findings and caveats: The sole available immune exposure information was CMV serostatus. In vitro work confirmed that a few CMV-associated chains recognize CMV antigens. Productive rates of about 87% or about 30% were seen for most TCR beta V segments in an earlier analysis.

As for this clone: The antigen is unknown.

60 Vbeta and 13 Jbeta primers were used in PCR. The protocol was immunoSEQ multiplex PCR, while the TCRdb copy is restricted to in-frame clones and leaves out a portion. This sample has over 110,000 clones, with 78% found just once. Each donor was nominally healthy when sampled (though unrecorded immune exposures were likely). Sequenced material: PBMCs. This chain joins TRBV11-3 and TRBJ2-2; 7 positions agree with TRBD1. The sequence was obtained from a woman aged 40 to 49 in good health and CMV-seropositive. CDR3 region: CASSPRQGRTGELFF. The CDR3 DNA sequence: TGTGCCAGCAGCCCAAGACAGGGTCGCACCGGGGAGCTGTTTTTT.